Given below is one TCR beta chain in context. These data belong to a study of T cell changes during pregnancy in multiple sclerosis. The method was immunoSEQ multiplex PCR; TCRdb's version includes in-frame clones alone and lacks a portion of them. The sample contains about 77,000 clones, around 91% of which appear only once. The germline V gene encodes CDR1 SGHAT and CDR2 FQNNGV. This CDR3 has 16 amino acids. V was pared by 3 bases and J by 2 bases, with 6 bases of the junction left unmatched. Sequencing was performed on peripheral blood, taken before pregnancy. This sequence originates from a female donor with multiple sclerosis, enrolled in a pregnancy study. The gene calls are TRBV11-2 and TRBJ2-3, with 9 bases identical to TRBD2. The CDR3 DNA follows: TGTGCCAGCAGCTTCGACCCTAGCGGGGCCACAGATACGCAGTATTTT. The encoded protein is CASSFDPSGATDTQYF.